The clone carrying this T cell receptor beta chain turned up a few times. Its antigen is not known. The primer mix had 60 Vbeta and 13 Jbeta primers. The table came from immunoSEQ multiplex PCR; TCRdb's copy has only in-frame clones and leaves some out. The sample gives about 140,000 clones, about four fifths of which show up once; 1% to 1.5% is in the top ten. The data stem from a study of cytomegalovirus exposure and HLA in healthy donors. The germline V gene has CDR1 SGHDT and CDR2 YYEEEE. The junction had 10 bases not matched to a gene; V was cut back by 0 bases and J by 5 bases. The CDR3 is made up of 16 amino acids. Study results and limitations: In an earlier analysis, most TCR beta V segments were productive about 90% or about 30% of the time. In a later analysis, DRB1 alleles had the most associated TCRs; HLA-C alleles the fewest. Analyses of presence/absence relied on an assumption of roughly uniform sequencing depth across donors. In a later analysis, V- and J-gene trimming of beta chains associated with a DCLRE1C missense variant, replicated independently.

The chain is built from TRBV5-6 and TRBJ1-2, with 7 bases matching TRBD1. The sequence derives from a male donor in good health and CMV-seropositive. Material: PBMCs. The CDR3 DNA reads as TGTGCCAGCAGCTTGGGCTGGGGGACAGCGACTTATGGCTACACCTTC. Residues: CASSLGWGTATYGYTF.